These 4 T cell receptor beta chains were all obtained from the same sample, sequenced in a study of spatial heterogeneity in lung cancer. TCRdb re-called the 5' RACE reads with MiXCR, one entry per CDR3 protein. The data contain roughly 48,000 distinct CDR3 sequences, roughly 5.7% of them singletons. Time point of the sample: sample taken at primary tumor resection. Sequences were derived from PBMCs, sampled at surgery. The receptor set was obtained from a male donor with early-stage non-small cell lung cancer.

This clonotype appeared a few times. A read error may be the cause here, since a much bigger clone is one base away. The CDR3 coding sequence is TGTGCCAGTTGGAAGGCGGCCACAGATACGCAGTATTTT. Translated: CASWKAATDTQYF. The J gene is TRBJ2-3, the V gene TRBV19, with unresolved D. The CDR3 runs to 13 residues. Germline V lookup: CDR1 LNHDA, CDR2 SQIVND (reference sequence). V was pared by 8 bases and J by 2 bases, with 11 bases between.

Many counts were recorded for this clonotype. The genes are TRBV4-1 and TRBJ1-5; D call uncertain. Looked up from germline, CDR1 is MGHRA and CDR2 is YSYEKL. The CDR3 contains 14 residues. V lost 0 bases and J lost 6, with 9 bases in between. The CDR3 region is CASSQDLAFQPQHF. DNA for the CDR3: TGCGCCAGCAGCCAAGATCTGGCATTTCAGCCCCAGCATTTT.

This clonotype was counted at least ten times. The genes are TRBV28 and TRBJ2-3; 7 nucleotides align to TRBD2. This CDR3 region has 15 residues. J gave up 2 bases and V 5 bases, and 7 bases lay outside the gene matches. CDR1 and CDR2 (germline): MDHEN, SYDVKM. The CDR3 here is CASSLQRDYTDTQYF. DNA of the CDR3: TGTGCCAGCAGTCTTCAGCGGGATTACACAGATACGCAGTATTTT.

Ten or more counts support this clonotype. This chain uses TRBV6-5 with TRBJ2-1; the match to TRBD2 covers 8 bases. Germline V gene lookup returns CDR1 MNHEY and CDR2 SVGAGI. The CDR3 is 15 amino acids. V trimming: 5 bases; J trimming: 7 bases; junction bases outside the gene matches: 10. CDR3 DNA: TGTGCCAGCAGTCCGCCTGGCGGGAGGAGAAATGAGCAGTTCTTC. Its protein product is CASSPPGGRRNEQFF.